This T cell receptor (beta chain) was identified in a study of blood T cell repertoires in COVID-19. Study background: The origin of the acute and convalescent COVID-19 samples was the United States, Italy and Spain.

In the original processing: Reference gene primer amplification gave nucleated cell count estimates. Assay used: immunoSEQ multiplex PCR; TCRdb lists only in-frame clones, some missing. V, J and clone size are those of that table, while D and trimming were read from the DNA. The sample yields around 250,000 clones, around 86% seen once. CDR1 is MGHRA and CDR2 is YSYEKL in the germline V gene. This CDR3 comprises 17 residues. V shed 1 base, J shed 1 base, and the junction held 9 bases outside the gene matches. This chain links TRBV4-1 with TRBJ2-5, with TRBD2 matching over 7 bases. The receptor was derived from a woman in her 70s with active or convalescent COVID-19. The sequenced material came from peripheral blood. CDR3 nucleotide sequence: TGCGCCAGCAGCCAAGGGGAGGGCCCCTCGCTCCAAGAGACCCAGTACTTC. This codes for CASSQGEGPSLQETQYF.